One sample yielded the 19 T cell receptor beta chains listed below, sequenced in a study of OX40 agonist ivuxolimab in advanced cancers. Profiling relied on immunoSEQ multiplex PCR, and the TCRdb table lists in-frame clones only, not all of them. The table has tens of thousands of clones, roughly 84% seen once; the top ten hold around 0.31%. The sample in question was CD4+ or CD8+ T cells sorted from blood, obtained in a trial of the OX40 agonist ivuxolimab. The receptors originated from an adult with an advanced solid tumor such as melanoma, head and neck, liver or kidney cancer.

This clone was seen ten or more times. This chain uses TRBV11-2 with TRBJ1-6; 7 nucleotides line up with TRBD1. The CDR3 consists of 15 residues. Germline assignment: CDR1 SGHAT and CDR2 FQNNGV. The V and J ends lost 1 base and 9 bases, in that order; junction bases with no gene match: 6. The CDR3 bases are TGTGCCAGCAGCTTAGTCGTCGCAGGGGGTTCACCCCTCCACTTT. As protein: CASSLVVAGGSPLHF.

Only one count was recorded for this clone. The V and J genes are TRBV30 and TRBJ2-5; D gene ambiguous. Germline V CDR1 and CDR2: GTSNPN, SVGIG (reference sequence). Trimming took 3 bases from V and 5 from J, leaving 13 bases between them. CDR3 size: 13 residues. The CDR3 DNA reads TGTGCCTGGAGAAGAGCTGGGTCGGAGACCCAGTACTTC. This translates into CAWRRAGSETQYF.

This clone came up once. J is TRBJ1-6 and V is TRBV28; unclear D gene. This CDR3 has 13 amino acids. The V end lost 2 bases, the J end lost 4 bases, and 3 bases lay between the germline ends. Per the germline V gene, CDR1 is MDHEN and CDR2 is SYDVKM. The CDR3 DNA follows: TGTGCCAGCAGTTTACGGTATAATTCACCCCTCCACTTT. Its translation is CASSLRYNSPLHF.

The CDR3 sequence: CSVLTGLIRNQPQHF. CDR3 coding DNA: TGCAGCGTTTTGACAGGGCTAATCCGAAATCAGCCCCAGCATTTT. The rearrangement joins TRBV29-1 to TRBJ1-5; 7 nucleotides match TRBD1. Germline V lookup: CDR1 SQVTM, CDR2 ANQGSEA. The V gene end was trimmed by 5 bases and the J gene end by 4 bases; junction bases not matched to a gene: 11. CDR3 length: 15 amino acids.

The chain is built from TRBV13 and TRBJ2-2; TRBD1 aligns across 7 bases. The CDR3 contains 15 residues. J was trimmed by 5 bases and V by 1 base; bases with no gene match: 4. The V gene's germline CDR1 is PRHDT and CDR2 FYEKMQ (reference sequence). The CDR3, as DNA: TGTGCCAGCAGCTTAGAAGGGGGCTATACCGGGGAGCTGTTTTTT. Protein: CASSLEGGYTGELFF.

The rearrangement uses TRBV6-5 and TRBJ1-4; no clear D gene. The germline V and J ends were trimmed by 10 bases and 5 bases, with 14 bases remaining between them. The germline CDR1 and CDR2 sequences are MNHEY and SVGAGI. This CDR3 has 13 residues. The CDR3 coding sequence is TGTGCCACAAAAACGACGAGAAATGAAAAACTGTTTTTT. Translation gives CATKTTRNEKLFF.

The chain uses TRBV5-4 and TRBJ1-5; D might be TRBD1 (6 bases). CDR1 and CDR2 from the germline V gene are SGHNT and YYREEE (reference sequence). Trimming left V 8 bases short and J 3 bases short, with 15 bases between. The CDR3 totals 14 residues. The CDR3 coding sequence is TGTGCCAGAAGCACGGGACACGACAATCAGCCCCAGCATTTT. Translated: CARSTGHDNQPQHF.

CDR3 protein: CASSLKLRGTPEAFF. In DNA, the CDR3 is TGTGCCAGCAGCCTAAAGTTACGGGGGACCCCTGAAGCTTTCTTT. The rearrangement joins TRBV4-2 to TRBJ1-1, with TRBD1 as a possible D gene (5 bases). CDR1 and CDR2 from the germline V gene are LGHNA and YNFKEQ. The V end lost 4 bases, the J end lost 6 bases, and 18 bases lay between the germline ends. This CDR3 region has 15 residues.

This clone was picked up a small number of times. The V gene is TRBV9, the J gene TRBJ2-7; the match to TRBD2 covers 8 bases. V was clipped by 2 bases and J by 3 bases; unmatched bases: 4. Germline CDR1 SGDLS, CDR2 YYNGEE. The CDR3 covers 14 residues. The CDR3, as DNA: TGTGCCAGCAGCGTGGGACTAGGACTCTACGAGCAGTACTTC. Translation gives CASSVGLGLYEQYF.

The CDR3 DNA reads TGTGCCAGCAGCGCCGACTGGGGGTTTGGCGAGACCCAGTACTTC. Translation gives CASSADWGFGETQYF. The chain is built from TRBV2 and TRBJ2-5; D possibly uses TRBD1 or TRBD2 (5 bases each). Germline CDR1 and CDR2: SNHLY and FYNNEI. Trimming took off 6 bases at V and 5 bases at J, with 19 bases between the two ends. This CDR3 spans 15 amino acids.

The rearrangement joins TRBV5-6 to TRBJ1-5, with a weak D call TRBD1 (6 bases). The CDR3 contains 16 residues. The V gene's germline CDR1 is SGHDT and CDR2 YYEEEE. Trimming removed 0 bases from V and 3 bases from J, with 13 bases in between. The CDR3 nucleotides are TGTGCCAGCAGCTTGGCCCATGGGGGGCTCAATCAGCCCCAGCATTTT. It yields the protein CASSLAHGGLNQPQHF.

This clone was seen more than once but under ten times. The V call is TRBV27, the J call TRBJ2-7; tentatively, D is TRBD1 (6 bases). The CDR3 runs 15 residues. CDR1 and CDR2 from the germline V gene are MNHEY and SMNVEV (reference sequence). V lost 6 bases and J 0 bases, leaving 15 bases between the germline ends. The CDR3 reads CASRPRTATSYEQYF. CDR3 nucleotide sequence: TGTGCCAGCAGACCCCGGACAGCAACCTCCTACGAGCAGTACTTC.

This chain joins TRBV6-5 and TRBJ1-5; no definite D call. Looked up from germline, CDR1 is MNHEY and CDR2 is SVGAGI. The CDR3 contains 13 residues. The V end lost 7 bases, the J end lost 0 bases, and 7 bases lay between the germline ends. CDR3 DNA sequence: TGTGCCAGCACCTTGTATAGCAATCAGCCCCAGCATTTT. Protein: CASTLYSNQPQHF.

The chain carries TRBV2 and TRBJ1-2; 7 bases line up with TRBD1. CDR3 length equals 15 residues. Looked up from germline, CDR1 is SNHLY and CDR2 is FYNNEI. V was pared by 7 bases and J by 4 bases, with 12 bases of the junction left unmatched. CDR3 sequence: CASTFGQDFPYGYTF. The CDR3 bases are TGTGCCAGCACCTTCGGACAGGACTTTCCCTATGGCTACACCTTC.

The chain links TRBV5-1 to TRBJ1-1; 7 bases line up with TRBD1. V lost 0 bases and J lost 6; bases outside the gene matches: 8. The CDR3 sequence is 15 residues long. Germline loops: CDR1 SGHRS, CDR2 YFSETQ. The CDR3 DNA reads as TGCGCCAGCAGCTTGGTGGGGGACAGTTGGGCTGAAGCTTTCTTT. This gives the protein CASSLVGDSWAEAFF.

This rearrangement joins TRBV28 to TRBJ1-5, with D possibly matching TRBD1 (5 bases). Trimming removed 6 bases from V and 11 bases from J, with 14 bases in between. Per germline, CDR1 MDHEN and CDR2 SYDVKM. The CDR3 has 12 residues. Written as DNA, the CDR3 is TGTGCCAGCAGCACAAGGGGCCTCTCCCAGCATTTT. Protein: CASSTRGLSQHF.

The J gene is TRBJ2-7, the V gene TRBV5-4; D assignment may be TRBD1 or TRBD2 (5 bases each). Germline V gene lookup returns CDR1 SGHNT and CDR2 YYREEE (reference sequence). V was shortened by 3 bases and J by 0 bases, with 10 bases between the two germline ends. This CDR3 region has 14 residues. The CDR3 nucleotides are TGTGCCAGCAGCTCGGGACGGAGCTCCTACGAGCAGTACGTC. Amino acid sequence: CASSSGRSSYEQYV.

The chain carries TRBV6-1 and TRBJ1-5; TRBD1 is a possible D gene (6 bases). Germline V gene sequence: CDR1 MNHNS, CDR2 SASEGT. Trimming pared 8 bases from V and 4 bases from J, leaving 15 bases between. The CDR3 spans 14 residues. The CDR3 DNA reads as TGTGCCAGCGGAAGGGCAGGGGTTAATCAGCCCCAGCATTTT. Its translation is CASGRAGVNQPQHF.

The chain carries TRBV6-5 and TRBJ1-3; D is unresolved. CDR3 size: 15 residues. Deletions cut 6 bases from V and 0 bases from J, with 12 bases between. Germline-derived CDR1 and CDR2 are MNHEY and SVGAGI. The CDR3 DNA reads TGTGCCAGCAGGGAGACACGGTCCTCTGGAAACACCATATATTTT. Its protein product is CASRETRSSGNTIYF.